This passage covers 11 T cell receptor beta chains from one sample sequenced in a study of T cell repertoires in cytomegalovirus infection. TCRdb reprocessed the reads with MiXCR, giving one entry per CDR3 protein. The table shows 450,000 to 650,000 distinct CDR3 sequences, with 40% occurring only once. No antigen has been assigned to these receptors. The specimen comprised cultured PBMCs, sampled from culture after CMV antigen stimulation. The receptors were gathered from a human donor in good health (CMV status not recorded). Some clones in this sample may be carry-over from other donors' samples.

At least ten counts were recorded for this clonotype. The chain carries TRBV7-2 and TRBJ1-4; TRBD1 is a possible D gene (6 bases). V gave up 1 base and J gave up 0 bases, with 6 bases separating them. Germline CDR1 SGHTA, CDR2 FQGNSA. The CDR3 consists of 15 residues. The CDR3 coding sequence is TGTGCCAGCAGCTTAGAGGGGGCAACTAATGAAAAACTGTTTTTT. Protein product: CASSLEGATNEKLFF.

This rearrangement joins TRBV4-2 to TRBJ1-6; unclear D gene. V was clipped by 0 bases and J by 6 bases, with 21 bases between them. Germline CDR1 reads LGHNA; CDR2 reads YNFKEQ. This CDR3 contains 19 residues. As DNA, the CDR3 is TGTGCCAGCAGCCAAGATTCTCCTGTTAGTGGGCCCGGTAATTCACCCCTCCACTTT. Amino acid sequence: CASSQDSPVSGPGNSPLHF.

This chain connects TRBV28 to TRBJ1-3; D might be TRBD1 (5 bases). This CDR3 spans 17 amino acids. Looked up from germline, CDR1 is MDHEN and CDR2 is SYDVKM. Trimming stripped 8 bases from V and 0 bases from J, with 20 bases between. CDR3 region: CASAGTLTLSSGNTIYF. The CDR3 region has the DNA TGTGCCAGCGCCGGGACCCTTACCCTAAGCTCTGGAAACACCATATATTTT.

This clonotype has a handful of counts. This chain joins TRBV20-1 and TRBJ2-1; D is possibly TRBD1 or TRBD2 (5 bases each). CDR1 is DFQATT, CDR2 SNEGSKA, per germline (reference sequence). The ends were cut back, 5 bases at V and 0 bases at J, with 17 bases in the middle. The CDR3 loop spans 16 amino acids. The CDR3 protein is CSAPGWGVYSYNEQFF. CDR3 sequence (DNA): TGCAGTGCTCCGGGGTGGGGCGTCTACTCCTACAATGAGCAGTTCTTC.

This sequence joins TRBV5-5 and TRBJ2-7, with D perhaps TRBD1 or TRBD2 (5 bases each). The CDR3 is 15 residues long. The ends were cut back, 2 bases at V and 2 bases at J, with 14 bases in the middle. Germline V gene lookup returns CDR1 SGHKS and CDR2 YYEKEE (reference sequence). The CDR3 bases are TGTGCCAGCAGCTTAAGTATGCAGGGACCCTACGAGCAGTACTTC. Translating it yields CASSLSMQGPYEQYF.

The genes are TRBV7-9 and TRBJ1-4; TRBD1 might be the D (6 bases). The CDR3 is made up of 15 amino acids. Germline CDR1 is SEHNR and CDR2 is FQNEAQ (reference sequence). V lost 4 bases, J lost 10 bases, and 19 bases lay in between. The CDR3 is CASSSQEQGGGKLFF. CDR3 DNA sequence: TGTGCCAGCAGCTCACAGGAACAGGGTGGTGGAAAACTGTTTTTT. Based on the CDR3 plus reference TRBV7-9 and TRBJ1-4, the full variable domain is DTGVSQNPRHKITKRGQNVTFRCDPISEHNRLYWYRQTLGQGPEFLTYFQNEAQLEKSRLLSDRFSAERPKGSFSTLEIQRTEQGDSAMYLCASSSQEQGGGKLFFGSGTQLSVL.

The gene calls are TRBV19 and TRBJ2-7; D is unresolved. Trimming removed 3 bases at V and 2 bases at J, with 11 bases between. The CDR3 loop spans 14 amino acids. Per the germline V gene, CDR1 is LNHDA and CDR2 is SQIVND (reference sequence). The CDR3 DNA follows: TGTGCCAGTAGTATGACCGGTAATGCCTACGAGCAGTACTTC. Translation gives CASSMTGNAYEQYF.

This clonotype showed up just once. CDR3 region: CASRIGGGNNEQFF. Here the CDR3 DNA reads TGTGCCAGCCGAATAGGGGGGGGGAACAATGAGCAGTTCTTC. The chain recombines TRBV5-4 with TRBJ2-1, with D possibly being TRBD2 (7 bases). This CDR3 is 14 amino acids long. The V gene's germline CDR1 is SGHNT and CDR2 YYREEE (reference sequence). Between the trimmed V and J ends, which lost 7 bases and 5 bases, there was a span of 16 bases.

This clonotype has a single count. The chain links TRBV7-8 to TRBJ2-3, with a possible D match to TRBD2 (6 bases). V lost 1 base and J lost 7, with 15 bases in between. Germline CDR1 SGHVS, CDR2 FQNEAQ. The CDR3 consists of 15 residues. CDR3: CASSLVAGGLNTQYF. The CDR3 nucleotides are TGTGCCAGCAGCTTAGTCGCCGGGGGTTTGAATACGCAGTATTTT.

The chain is built from TRBV28 and TRBJ2-5; 13 bases agree with TRBD2. J gave up 4 bases and V 2 bases, and 4 bases lay outside the gene matches. CDR3 length equals 16 residues. The germline gives CDR1 MDHEN, CDR2 SYDVKM. CDR3 DNA sequence: TGTGCCAGCAGTTTAGGGGGACTAGCGGGACGAGAGACCCAGTACTTC. Residues: CASSLGGLAGRETQYF. Looking up the rest from reference TRBV28 and TRBJ2-5 gives the full variable domain: DVKVTQSSRYLVKRTGEKVFLECVQDMDHENMFWYRQDPGLGLRLIYFSYDVKMKEKGDIPEGYSVSREKKERFSLILESASTNQTSMYLCASSLGGLAGRETQYFGPGTRLLVL.

This chain uses TRBV4-1 with TRBJ2-1; D remains ambiguous. This CDR3 region has 15 residues. V lost 1 base to trimming and J lost 6 bases, with 13 bases between them. The germline CDR1 and CDR2 sequences are MGHRA and YSYEKL. The CDR3 protein is CASSQVGRLANEQFF. CDR3 bases: TGCGCCAGCAGCCAAGTGGGCAGGTTGGCCAATGAGCAGTTCTTC.